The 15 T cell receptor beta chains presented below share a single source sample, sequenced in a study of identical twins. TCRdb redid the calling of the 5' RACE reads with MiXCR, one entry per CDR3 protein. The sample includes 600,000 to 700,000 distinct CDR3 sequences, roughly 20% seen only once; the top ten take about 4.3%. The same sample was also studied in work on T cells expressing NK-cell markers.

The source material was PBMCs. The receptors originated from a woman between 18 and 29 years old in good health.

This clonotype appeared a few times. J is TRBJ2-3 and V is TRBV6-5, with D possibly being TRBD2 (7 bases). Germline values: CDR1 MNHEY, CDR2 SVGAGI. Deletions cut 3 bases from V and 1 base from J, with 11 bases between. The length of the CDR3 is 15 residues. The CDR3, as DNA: TGTGCCAGCAGTTATTCGGGGGGCGGCACAGATACGCAGTATTTT. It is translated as CASSYSGGGTDTQYF.

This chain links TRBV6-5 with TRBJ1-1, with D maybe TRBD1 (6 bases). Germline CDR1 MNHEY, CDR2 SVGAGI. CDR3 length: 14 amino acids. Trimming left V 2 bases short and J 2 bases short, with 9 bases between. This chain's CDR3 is CASSYPTGNTEAFF. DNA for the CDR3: TGTGCCAGCAGTTACCCGACAGGAAACACTGAAGCTTTCTTT.

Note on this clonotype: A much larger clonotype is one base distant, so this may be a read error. The CDR3 coding sequence is TGTGCCAGCAATTATCTATCGGAGGCTTACCAAGAGACCCAGTACTTC. Encoded protein: CASNYLSEAYQETQYF. The chain has TRBV12-3 or TRBV12-4 and TRBJ2-5; maybe TRBD2 (5 bases). This CDR3 has 16 residues. With 7 bases removed from V and 0 bases from J, the gap between germline ends came to 18 bases.

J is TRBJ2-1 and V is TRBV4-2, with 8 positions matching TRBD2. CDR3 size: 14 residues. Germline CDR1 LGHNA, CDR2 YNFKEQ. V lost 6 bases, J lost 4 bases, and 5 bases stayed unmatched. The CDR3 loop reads CASREGGGYNEQFF. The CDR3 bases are TGTGCCAGCAGAGAGGGCGGGGGGTACAATGAGCAGTTCTTC.

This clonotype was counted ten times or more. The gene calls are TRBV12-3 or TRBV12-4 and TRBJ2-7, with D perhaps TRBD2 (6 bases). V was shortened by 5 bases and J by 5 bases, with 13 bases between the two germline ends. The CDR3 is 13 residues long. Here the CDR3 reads CASSTDYYNEQYF. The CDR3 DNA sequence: TGTGCCAGCAGTACGGACTATTATAACGAGCAGTACTTC.

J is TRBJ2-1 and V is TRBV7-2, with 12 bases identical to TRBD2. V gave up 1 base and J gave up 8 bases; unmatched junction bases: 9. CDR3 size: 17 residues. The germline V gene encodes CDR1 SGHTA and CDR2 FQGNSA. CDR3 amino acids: CASSLVWASGRGDEQFF. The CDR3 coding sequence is TGTGCCAGCAGCTTAGTATGGGCTAGCGGGAGGGGTGATGAGCAGTTCTTC. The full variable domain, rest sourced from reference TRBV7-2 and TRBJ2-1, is GAGVSQSPSNKVTEKGKDVELRCDPISGHTALYWYRQSLGQGLEFLIYFQGNSAPDKSGLPSDRFSAERTGGSVSTLTIQRTQQEDSAVYLCASSLVWASGRGDEQFFGPGTRLTVL.

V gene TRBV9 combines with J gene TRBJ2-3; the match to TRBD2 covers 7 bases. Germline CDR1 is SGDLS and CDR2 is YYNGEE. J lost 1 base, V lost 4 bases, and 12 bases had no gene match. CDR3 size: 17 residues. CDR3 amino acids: CASSSPFGGGGTDTQYF. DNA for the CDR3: TGTGCCAGCAGCTCCCCCTTCGGGGGAGGGGGCACAGATACGCAGTATTTT.

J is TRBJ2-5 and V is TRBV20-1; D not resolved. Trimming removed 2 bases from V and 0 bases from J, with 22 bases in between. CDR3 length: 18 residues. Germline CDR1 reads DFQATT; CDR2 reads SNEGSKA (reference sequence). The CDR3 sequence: CSARRSGEATYYQETQYF. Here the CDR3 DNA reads TGCAGTGCTAGACGATCCGGTGAGGCTACCTACTACCAAGAGACCCAGTACTTC.

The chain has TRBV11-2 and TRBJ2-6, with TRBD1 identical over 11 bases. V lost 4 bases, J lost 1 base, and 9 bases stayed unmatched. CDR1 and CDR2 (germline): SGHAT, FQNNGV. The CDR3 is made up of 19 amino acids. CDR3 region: CASSYRGTGGISGANVLTF. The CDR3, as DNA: TGTGCCAGCAGCTATCGGGGGACAGGGGGAATTTCTGGGGCCAACGTCCTGACTTTC.

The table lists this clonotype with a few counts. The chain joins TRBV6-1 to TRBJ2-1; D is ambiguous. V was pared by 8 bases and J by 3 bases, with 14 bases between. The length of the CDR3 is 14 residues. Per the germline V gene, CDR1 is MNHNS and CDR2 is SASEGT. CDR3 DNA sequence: TGTGCCAGCTCGAACAGCCCCTTCTACAATGAGCAGTTCTTC. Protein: CASSNSPFYNEQFF.

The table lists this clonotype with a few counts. CDR3 loop: CSATSSGSGGGEQYF. Written as DNA, the CDR3 is TGCAGTGCTACTAGCTCAGGGAGCGGGGGTGGCGAGCAGTACTTC. The chain links TRBV20-1 to TRBJ2-7; 8 positions match TRBD2. The junction had 14 bases not matched to a gene; V was cut back by 4 bases and J by 6 bases. The CDR3 length is 15 residues. Germline V gene data show CDR1 as DFQATT and CDR2 as SNEGSKA (reference sequence).

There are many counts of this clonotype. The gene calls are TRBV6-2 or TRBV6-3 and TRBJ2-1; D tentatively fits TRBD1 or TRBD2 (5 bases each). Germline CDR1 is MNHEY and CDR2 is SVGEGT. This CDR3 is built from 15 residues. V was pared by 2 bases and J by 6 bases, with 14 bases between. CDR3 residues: CASSYGAGPLNEQFF. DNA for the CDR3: TGTGCCAGCAGTTACGGGGCGGGCCCCCTCAATGAGCAGTTCTTC.

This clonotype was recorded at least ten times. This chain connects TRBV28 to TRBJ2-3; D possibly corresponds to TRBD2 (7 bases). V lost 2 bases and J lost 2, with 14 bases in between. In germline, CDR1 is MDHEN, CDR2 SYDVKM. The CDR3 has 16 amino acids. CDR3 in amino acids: CASSLGRGALTDTQYF. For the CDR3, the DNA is TGTGCCAGCAGTTTAGGCCGGGGGGCCCTCACAGATACGCAGTATTTT.

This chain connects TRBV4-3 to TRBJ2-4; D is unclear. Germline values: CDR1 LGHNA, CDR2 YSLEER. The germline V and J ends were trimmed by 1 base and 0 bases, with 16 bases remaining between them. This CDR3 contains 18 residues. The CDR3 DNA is TGCGCCAGCAGCCAAGCAACGGCCGGAGTACTAGCCAAAAACATTCAGTACTTC. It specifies CASSQATAGVLAKNIQYF.

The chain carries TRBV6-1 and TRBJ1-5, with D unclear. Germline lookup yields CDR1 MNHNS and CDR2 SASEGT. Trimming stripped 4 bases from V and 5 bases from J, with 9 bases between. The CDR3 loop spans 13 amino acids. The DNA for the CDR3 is TGTGCCAGCAGTGGCGCTCGTTATCAGCCCCAGCATTTT. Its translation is CASSGARYQPQHF.